This TCR beta chain was retrieved from a study of blood T cell repertoires in COVID-19 (dated by TCRdb to the early 2020s). For context, the study as a whole: Collaborator samples came from the United States, Italy and Spain and covered acute and convalescent phases of COVID-19. Samples came from the ongoing ImmuneRACE study (first 160 participants) plus 1,254 subjects from 6 global collaborators. The repertoires were made available in a free public database intended to serve as a resource for research on the immune response to SARS-CoV-2. Sample metadata almost always included a de-identified subject ID, COVID-19 status, age in years and sex. Subjects who had been exposed to COVID-19, were actively infected with it, or had recovered from it provided the deeply sampled blood TCRbeta repertoires that made up the dataset. HLA class I and class II types, where available, came from metadata supplied by the sample provider rather than from assay-based typing. The material from the prospective study consisted of cDNA or gDNA derived from T cells, B-cell-depleted T cells, or PBMCs.

The research as a whole found: Clinical and demographic metadata were provided uncurated, with the amount varying by source and participant.

As regards this clone: What antigen it recognizes has not been identified. Base-call qualities are not available, and no considerably larger clone is one nucleotide away.

Whole blood was collected in K2EDTA tubes by collaborating institutions according to the institutions' own protocols. For TCRbeta analysis, collaborator samples were shipped as frozen whole blood, as isolated PBMCs, or as DNA extracted from either sample type. TCRbeta CDR3 regions were amplified from genomic DNA using the immunoSEQ Assay, a bias-controlled multiplex PCR. In the authors' own workflow: The number of nucleated cells in each sample was estimated from the amplification of reference gene primers within the assay. To quantify the absolute abundance of each unique TCRbeta CDR3 rearrangement, sequence reads were collapsed and filtered. For each sample, productive Simpson clonality was calculated by taking the square root of Simpson's diversity index across productive rearrangements. In its TCRdb copy, this immuneACCESS table keeps in-frame sequences only and misses some clones. Where compared with another copy, unresolved V genes explain less than half of these, and the others have no known cause. V, J and clone size derive from that table, while D and trimming were established from the DNA sequence. The sample profile shows roughly 200,000 clones; around 86% of them were found once. The top ten constitute around 7% of the sample.

The germline V gene (reference sequence) sets CDR1 to LNHDA and CDR2 to SQIVND. Reading from cysteine to phenylalanine, the CDR3 counts 14 amino acids. Just the 42-base CDR3 DNA is kept, in frame starting at base 1. Between the V and J ends, shortened by 7 bases and 2 bases respectively, the junction contains 12 bases. The source is a man aged 35 to 55 with acute or convalescent COVID-19. Sequencing was performed on peripheral blood. The chain is made from TRBV19 and TRBJ1-5; the D gene is perhaps TRBD1, from 5 matching bases. The DNA reads as follows: TGTGCCAGTACCAGGGCTGCGGGCAATCAGCCCCAGCATTTT. The translation is CASTRAAGNQPQHF.